This T cell receptor (beta chain) was captured in a study of T cell responses to AZD1222 COVID-19 vaccine. The method was immunoSEQ multiplex PCR; TCRdb's version includes in-frame clones alone and lacks a portion of them. Altogether 99,000 or so clones are present, 87% being singletons, with the ten largest covering approximately 3%. Concerning this clone itself: Its antigen is currently unknown.

Whole-study results and caveats: Just six people given AZD1222 tested seropositive at baseline. Spike-specific TCR breadth rose after two AZD1222 doses, and depth rose as well. There were mostly white British donors and more females than males, and clonal diversity was possibly underestimated. Vaccine-related CD4 TCRs covered spike, predominating at 160-218 and 743-854.

CDR1 is SGHTA, CDR2 FQGTGA, per germline. V lost 1 base and J lost 9; bases outside the gene matches: 3. The CDR3 has 15 residues. The chain employs TRBV7-3 and TRBJ1-6; 10 nucleotides match TRBD1. This TCR derives from an adult in good health. The sample here was peripheral blood, taken on day 0 of AZD1222 vaccination. CDR3 sequence: CASSLRGQGSSPLHF. The DNA for the CDR3 is TGTGCCAGCAGCTTAAGGGGACAGGGGAGTTCACCCCTCCACTTT.